Each of the 19 T cell receptor beta chains below was sequenced from the same sample in a study of T cell responses to AZD1222 COVID-19 vaccine (dated by TCRdb to the early 2020s). In light of the paper, this sample's time point label describes: baseline before first vaccination. Library method: the immunoSEQ multiplex PCR assay. TCRdb carries this immuneACCESS record with in-frame sequences only. Its versions omit some clonotypes, under half of them owing to an unresolved V gene in the studies checked, with the rest unexplained. This sample comprises about 110,000 clones, around 90% of them detected only once. The ten biggest clones cover approximately 5% of the sample. The sample here was peripheral blood, taken on day 0 of AZD1222 vaccination. The receptors come from an adult in good health.

The V gene is TRBV28, the J gene TRBJ2-3, with D unclear. The V end was cut by 6 bases, the J end by 7 bases, with 11 bases between. Germline values: CDR1 MDHEN, CDR2 SYDVKM. This CDR3 comprises 12 residues. CDR3 DNA sequence: TGTGCCAGCAGAATGAGGCGTAATACGCAGTATTTT. Amino acid sequence: CASRMRRNTQYF.

CDR3 sequence reads: CASSGDLGGTGELFF. The CDR3, as DNA: TGTGCCAGCAGCGGTGACCTTGGAGGGACCGGGGAGCTGTTTTTT. The rearrangement uses TRBV2 and TRBJ2-2; perhaps TRBD2 as D (6 bases). V dropped 6 bases and J dropped 5 bases, with 16 bases sitting between them. CDR1 and CDR2 from the germline V gene are SNHLY and FYNNEI. The CDR3 runs 15 residues.

The chain employs TRBV4-3 and TRBJ1-3, with D hard to call. This CDR3 is 17 amino acids long. V gave up 0 bases and J gave up 0 bases, with 12 bases separating them. The germline CDR1 and CDR2 sequences are LGHNA and YSLEER. CDR3 sequence: CASSQEAWSLSGNTIYF. CDR3 sequence (DNA): TGCGCCAGCAGCCAAGAGGCTTGGTCCCTCTCTGGAAACACCATATATTTT.

J is TRBJ2-7 and V is TRBV19, with a possible D match to TRBD1 (6 bases). V lost 5 bases to trimming and J lost 1 base, with 18 bases between them. The CDR3 consists of 16 residues. Looked up from germline, CDR1 is LNHDA and CDR2 is SQIVND (reference sequence). CDR3 residues: CASSPRGGGTSYEQYF. The CDR3 DNA reads TGTGCCAGTAGTCCAAGAGGGGGTGGGACGTCCTACGAGCAGTACTTC.

The chain is built from TRBV28 and TRBJ1-6; maybe TRBD1 (5 bases). The CDR3 is 15 amino acids. CDR1 and CDR2 (germline): MDHEN, SYDVKM. V was pared by 2 bases and J by 14 bases, with 19 bases between. In DNA form, the CDR3 reads TGTGCCAGCAGTTTACCGGGGGGGGACGGGTTGGCCCTCCACTTT. It yields the protein CASSLPGGDGLALHF. The full variable domain, rest sourced from reference TRBV28 and TRBJ1-6, is DVKVTQSSRYLVKRTGEKVFLECVQDMDHENMFWYRQDPGLGLRLIYFSYDVKMKEKGDIPEGYSVSREKKERFSLILESASTNQTSMYLCASSLPGGDGLALHFGNGTRLTVT.

This chain links TRBV15 with TRBJ2-7; D is possibly TRBD1 (5 bases). Trimming stripped 7 bases from V and 0 bases from J, with 13 bases between. From germline, CDR1 is LNHNV and CDR2 YYDKDF (reference sequence). This CDR3 comprises 14 residues. The CDR3 protein is CATKTGDYSYEQYF. As DNA, the CDR3 is TGTGCCACCAAAACAGGAGATTACTCCTACGAGCAGTACTTC.

The gene calls are TRBV11-2 and TRBJ1-1; D not resolved. Looked up from germline, CDR1 is SGHAT and CDR2 is FQNNGV. This CDR3 is built from 15 residues. V was shortened by 4 bases and J by 6 bases, with 18 bases between the two germline ends. The CDR3 reads CASSSGYPGKSEAFF. For the CDR3, the DNA is TGTGCCAGCAGCTCGGGCTACCCCGGGAAATCTGAAGCTTTCTTT.

This chain's CDR3 is CASRPQGGSGNTIYF. For the CDR3, the DNA is TGTGCCAGCAGACCCCAGGGGGGGAGTGGAAACACCATATATTTT. The chain employs TRBV6-5 and TRBJ1-3; TRBD1 matches at 7 bases. The junction had 8 bases not matched to a gene; V was cut back by 6 bases and J by 3 bases. The CDR3 extends over 15 amino acids. CDR1 and CDR2 from the germline V gene are MNHEY and SVGAGI.

The chain uses TRBV4-1 and TRBJ2-7; 9 nucleotides line up with TRBD2. The CDR3 covers 14 residues. Germline lookup yields CDR1 MGHRA and CDR2 YSYEKL. J lost 3 bases, V lost 4 bases, and 4 bases had no gene match. CDR3 region: CASSRTSADYEQYF. CDR3 coding DNA: TGCGCCAGCAGCCGGACTAGCGCGGACTACGAGCAGTACTTC.

The chain couples TRBV10-3 to TRBJ1-4, with 7 bases lining up with TRBD1. CDR1 and CDR2 from the germline V gene are ENHRY and SYGVKD. Trimming took 10 bases from V and 3 from J; bases not matched to a gene: 8. The CDR3 covers 14 residues. The CDR3 loop reads CASQGGFSNEKLFF. The DNA of the CDR3 is TGTGCCAGCCAGGGGGGATTCTCTAATGAAAAACTGTTTTTT.

The V and J genes are TRBV28 and TRBJ2-6; 7 bases align to TRBD1. Germline V lookup: CDR1 MDHEN, CDR2 SYDVKM. Trimming removed 3 bases from V and 0 bases from J; junction bases left unmatched: 2. The CDR3 loop spans 16 amino acids. The CDR3 region is CASSLTGPSGANVLTF. The CDR3 coding sequence is TGTGCCAGCAGTTTGACAGGGCCCTCTGGGGCCAACGTCCTGACTTTC. The full variable domain, completed using reference TRBV28 and TRBJ2-6, is DVKVTQSSRYLVKRTGEKVFLECVQDMDHENMFWYRQDPGLGLRLIYFSYDVKMKEKGDIPEGYSVSREKKERFSLILESASTNQTSMYLCASSLTGPSGANVLTFGAGSRLTVL.

J is TRBJ2-7 and V is TRBV7-9; D gene uncertain. CDR3 length equals 16 residues. Trimming shortened V by 5 bases and J by 2 bases, and 19 bases separated the two germline ends. Germline loops: CDR1 SEHNR, CDR2 FQNEAQ (reference sequence). CDR3 loop: CASSLVGAISTYEQYF. CDR3 coding DNA: TGTGCCAGCAGCCTGGTCGGCGCCATCTCCACCTACGAGCAGTACTTC. Full variable domain (rest looked up from reference TRBV7-9 and TRBJ2-7): DTGVSQNPRHKITKRGQNVTFRCDPISEHNRLYWYRQTLGQGPEFLTYFQNEAQLEKSRLLSDRFSAERPKGSFSTLEIQRTEQGDSAMYLCASSLVGAISTYEQYFGPGTRLTVT.

The V gene is TRBV28, the J gene TRBJ1-5; possible D gene TRBD1, 6 bases. The V gene's germline CDR1 is MDHEN and CDR2 SYDVKM. The CDR3 covers 14 residues. V lost 4 bases to trimming and J lost 8 bases, with 15 bases between them. For the CDR3, the DNA is TGTGCCAGCAGTTCAATACAGGGAGAGGAGCCCCAGCATTTT. As protein: CASSSIQGEEPQHF.

In this sample, this clone turned up once. The V and J genes are TRBV6-5 and TRBJ1-4, with 7 bases fitting TRBD1. The CDR3 extends over 15 amino acids. J lost 2 bases, V lost 6 bases, and 6 bases had no gene match. Germline CDR1 is MNHEY and CDR2 is SVGAGI. CDR3 DNA sequence: TGTGCCAGCAGGGGGCCGGGACAGACTAATGAAAAACTGTTTTTT. Its translation is CASRGPGQTNEKLFF.

The CDR3 sequence is CASSVRDQGSYNEQFF. DNA for the CDR3: TGTGCCAGCAGTGTCCGGGACCAAGGCTCCTACAATGAGCAGTTCTTC. The genes are TRBV27 and TRBJ2-1, with D possibly called TRBD1 or TRBD2 (5 bases each). CDR1 is MNHEY and CDR2 is SMNVEV in the germline V gene (reference sequence). Trimming removed 5 bases from V and 0 bases from J, with 14 bases in between. The CDR3 is 16 amino acids.

This chain uses TRBV7-9 with TRBJ1-2, with D unclear. Germline loops: CDR1 SEHNR, CDR2 FQNEAQ (reference sequence). The V and J ends lost 3 bases and 3 bases respectively, with 11 bases between them. CDR3 length: 14 amino acids. This chain's CDR3 is CASSLQTIHYGYTF. CDR3 in DNA: TGTGCCAGCAGCTTGCAGACAATACACTATGGCTACACCTTC.

J is TRBJ2-1 and V is TRBV6-5; D is uncertain. The CDR3 runs to 13 residues. The V gene's germline CDR1 is MNHEY and CDR2 SVGAGI. Trimming took 7 bases from V and 5 from J, leaving 12 bases between them. The CDR3, as DNA: TGTGCCAGCATCTCCCCAACGAACAATGAGCAGTTCTTC. Translated: CASISPTNNEQFF.

J is TRBJ1-4 and V is TRBV28, with TRBD1 as a possible D gene (5 bases). The CDR3 has 14 residues. Trimming took off 8 bases at V and 10 bases at J, with 20 bases between the two ends. Germline V gives CDR1 MDHEN, CDR2 SYDVKM. This CDR3 reads CASGLPGEYGKLFF. The DNA for the CDR3 is TGTGCCAGCGGGTTGCCGGGGGAATACGGAAAACTGTTTTTT.

This chain connects TRBV18 to TRBJ1-6; no firm D call. This CDR3 has 14 residues. CDR1 and CDR2 (germline): KGHSH, LQKENI. V lost 0 bases, J lost 10 bases, and 10 bases lay in between. The CDR3 DNA follows: TGTGCCAGCTCACCACCGCTGGGGAGGTCACCCCTCCACTTT. It yields the protein CASSPPLGRSPLHF.